These 25 T cell receptor beta chains came from one sample sequenced in a study of OX40 agonist ivuxolimab in advanced cancers. Libraries were prepared by immunoSEQ multiplex PCR; TCRdb keeps only in-frame clonotypes and omits some of them. The sample contains tens of thousands of clones, 88% of which appear only once. Material: CD4+ or CD8+ T cells sorted from blood, obtained in a trial of the OX40 agonist ivuxolimab. These receptors all come from an adult with an advanced solid tumor such as melanoma, head and neck, liver or kidney cancer.

The chain recombines TRBV18 with TRBJ2-7, with D uncertain. V lost 3 bases, J lost 1 base, and 7 bases lay in between. Germline V CDR1 and CDR2: KGHSH, LQKENI. The length of the CDR3 is 13 residues. The CDR3 bases are TGTGCCAGCTCACCCGACGGATCCTACGAGCAGTACTTC. Its protein product is CASSPDGSYEQYF. Looking up the rest from reference TRBV18 and TRBJ2-7 gives the full variable domain: NAGVMQNPRHLVRRRGQEARLRCSPMKGHSHVYWYRQLPEEGLKFMVYLQKENIIDESGMPKERFSAEFPKEGPSILRIQQVVRGDSAAYFCASSPDGSYEQYFGPGTRLTVT.

The chain uses TRBV5-1 and TRBJ2-2, with TRBD2 matching 8 bases. CDR1 is SGHRS and CDR2 is YFSETQ in the germline V gene. CDR3 length: 16 residues. J gave up 5 bases and V 0 bases, and 6 bases lay outside the gene matches. The CDR3 loop is CASSLGTSPGTGELFF. DNA of the CDR3: TGCGCCAGCAGCTTGGGGACTAGCCCTGGGACCGGGGAGCTGTTTTTT. Looking up the rest from reference TRBV5-1 and TRBJ2-2 gives the full variable domain: KAGVTQTPRYLIKTRGQQVTLSCSPISGHRSVSWYQQTPGQGLQFLFEYFSETQRNKGNFPGRFSGRQFSNSRSEMNVSTLELGDSALYLCASSLGTSPGTGELFFGEGSRLTVL.

V gene TRBV28 combines with J gene TRBJ2-3; possible D gene TRBD1, 6 bases. The CDR3 contains 15 residues. V dropped 4 bases and J dropped 4 bases, with 15 bases sitting between them. CDR1 and CDR2 from the germline V gene are MDHEN and SYDVKM. CDR3 bases: TGTGCCAGCAGTTCCCCCGCGGCAGGGGCAGATACGCAGTATTTT. It translates to CASSSPAAGADTQYF.

This sequence joins TRBV28 and TRBJ2-5; maybe TRBD2 (5 bases). Trimming stripped 6 bases from V and 4 bases from J, with 15 bases between. CDR3 length equals 14 residues. Germline V CDR1 and CDR2: MDHEN, SYDVKM. The CDR3 reads CASSHGLWGETQYF. The CDR3 DNA reads TGTGCCAGCAGCCACGGACTTTGGGGAGAGACCCAGTACTTC.

The J gene is TRBJ2-7, the V gene TRBV11-2; D remains unclear. CDR1 is SGHAT, CDR2 FQNNGV, per germline. Trimming cost V 5 bases and J 0 bases, with 11 bases left between them. This CDR3 has 14 residues. CDR3 sequence (DNA): TGTGCCAGCAGCCCGGTGACCAGCTCCTACGAGCAGTACTTC. Residues: CASSPVTSSYEQYF.

A few counts support this clone. CDR3 amino acids: CASSNTRGTQYF. CDR3 DNA sequence: TGTGCCAGCAGCAATACGAGGGGGACCCAGTACTTC. V gene TRBV27 combines with J gene TRBJ2-5, with D perhaps TRBD1 or TRBD2 (5 bases each). Per germline, CDR1 MNHEY and CDR2 SMNVEV (reference sequence). V was trimmed by 6 bases and J by 7 bases, leaving 12 bases between them. This CDR3 spans 12 amino acids.

This sequence joins TRBV28 and TRBJ1-2; no reliable D call. Germline lookup yields CDR1 MDHEN and CDR2 SYDVKM. The CDR3 has 12 amino acids. V was shortened by 5 bases and J by 8 bases, with 12 bases between the two germline ends. The chain's CDR3 is CASSPGYVGYTF. The CDR3 nucleotides read TGTGCCAGCAGTCCGGGGTATGTGGGCTACACCTTC.

This chain joins TRBV28 and TRBJ2-7; D call uncertain. This CDR3 has 10 residues. Germline V lookup: CDR1 MDHEN, CDR2 SYDVKM. Trimming removed 6 bases at V and 3 bases at J, with 3 bases between. The DNA of the CDR3 is TGTGCCAGCAGGGGCTACGAGCAGTACTTC. Its protein is CASRGYEQYF. Based on the CDR3 plus reference TRBV28 and TRBJ2-7, the full variable domain is DVKVTQSSRYLVKRTGEKVFLECVQDMDHENMFWYRQDPGLGLRLIYFSYDVKMKEKGDIPEGYSVSREKKERFSLILESASTNQTSMYLCASRGYEQYFGPGTRLTVT.

The J gene is TRBJ2-3, the V gene TRBV2, with TRBD1 matching over 7 bases. The CDR3 covers 16 residues. Unmatched junction bases numbered 9, after V lost 3 bases and J lost 3 bases. Germline assignment: CDR1 SNHLY and CDR2 FYNNEI. The CDR3 here is CASSERAYRGTDTQYF. DNA of the CDR3: TGTGCCAGCAGTGAGAGGGCTTACAGGGGTACAGATACGCAGTATTTT. Full variable domain (missing parts from reference TRBV2 and TRBJ2-3): EPEVTQTPSHQVTQMGQEVILRCVPISNHLYFYWYRQILGQKVEFLVSFYNNEISEKSEIFDDQFSVERPDGSNFTLKIRSTKLEDSAMYFCASSERAYRGTDTQYFGPGTRLTVL.

The V gene is TRBV30, the J gene TRBJ1-2, with D possibly matching TRBD1 (6 bases). Germline loops: CDR1 GTSNPN, CDR2 SVGIG (reference sequence). The germline V and J ends were trimmed by 4 bases and 4 bases, with 16 bases remaining between them. This CDR3 contains 14 residues. The CDR3 region has the DNA TGTGCCTGGAATTCTCCCAGGACAGCCTATGGCTACACCTTC. Its protein is CAWNSPRTAYGYTF. The full variable domain, completed using reference TRBV30 and TRBJ1-2, is SQTIHQWPATLVQPVGSPLSLECTVEGTSNPNLYWYRQAAGRGLQLLFYSVGIGQISSEVPQNLSASRPQDRQFILSSKKLLLSDSGFYLCAWNSPRTAYGYTFGSGTRLTVV.

The chain combines TRBV10-3 with TRBJ1-5; 9 bases align to TRBD1. J was trimmed by 2 bases and V by 2 bases; bases with no gene match: 4. The germline V gene encodes CDR1 ENHRY and CDR2 SYGVKD. The CDR3 covers 16 residues. This CDR3 reads CAISEQQGAGNQPQHF. In DNA, the CDR3 is TGTGCCATCAGTGAGCAACAGGGGGCGGGCAATCAGCCCCAGCATTTT.

V and J are TRBV29-1 and TRBJ1-2, with D uncertain. This CDR3 contains 10 residues. Germline V gene lookup returns CDR1 SQVTM and CDR2 ANQGSEA. The CDR3 DNA is TGCAGTGCCTGGGAAGATGGCTACACCTTC. Translated: CSAWEDGYTF.

The CDR3 coding sequence is TGTGCCAGCAGCCCCCGGGGGATTTACAATGAGCAGTTCTTC. Translating it yields CASSPRGIYNEQFF. The chain carries TRBV7-3 and TRBJ2-1, with D possibly matching TRBD2 (6 bases). This CDR3 is 14 amino acids long. Germline V gene sequence: CDR1 SGHTA, CDR2 FQGTGA. Trimming cost V 5 bases and J 4 bases, with 12 bases left between them.

The genes are TRBV30 and TRBJ2-5; D possibly matches TRBD1 or TRBD2 (5 bases each). Between the trimmed V and J ends, which lost 3 bases and 5 bases, there was a span of 13 bases. The CDR3 sequence is 13 residues long. Germline values: CDR1 GTSNPN, CDR2 SVGIG (reference sequence). The chain's CDR3 is CAWSPGPRETQYF. CDR3 sequence (DNA): TGTGCCTGGAGCCCGGGACCCAGGGAGACCCAGTACTTC.

V usage is TRBV28 and J usage is TRBJ2-2; D tentatively reads TRBD1 or TRBD2 (5 bases each). Per germline, CDR1 MDHEN and CDR2 SYDVKM. Trimming removed 6 bases at V and 7 bases at J, with 12 bases between. This CDR3 is 13 amino acids long. In DNA, the CDR3 is TGTGCCAGCAGCCGGGACGTAATCGGGGAGCTGTTTTTT. Protein product: CASSRDVIGELFF.

The chain has TRBV7-2 and TRBJ2-7, with TRBD1 as a possible D gene (6 bases). Germline V gene lookup returns CDR1 SGHTA and CDR2 FQGNSA. This CDR3 region has 12 residues. Trimming pared 5 bases from V and 6 bases from J, leaving 11 bases between. The CDR3 bases are TGTGCCAGCAGCGCACAGGGACGCGAGCAGTACTTC. This encodes CASSAQGREQYF.

This chain connects TRBV30 to TRBJ1-4, with no clear D. Trimming removed 2 bases from V and 3 bases from J, with 10 bases in between. CDR1 and CDR2 (germline): GTSNPN, SVGIG (reference sequence). This CDR3 region has 14 residues. CDR3 DNA sequence: TGTGCCTGGAGTAGAGGGCGGGCTAATGAAAAACTGTTTTTT. Protein sequence: CAWSRGRANEKLFF.

This clone was recorded only once. The chain has TRBV6-6 and TRBJ1-3; TRBD1 matches at 7 bases. V was pared by 4 bases and J by 2 bases, with 5 bases of the junction left unmatched. CDR3 length: 15 amino acids. Per germline, CDR1 MNHNY and CDR2 SVGAGI (reference sequence). CDR3 nucleotide sequence: TGTGCCAGCAGTTCGCCGACAGGGACTGGAAACACCATATATTTT. Protein sequence: CASSSPTGTGNTIYF.

This chain joins TRBV5-1 and TRBJ2-7; 8 nucleotides agree with TRBD2. The CDR3 has 15 amino acids. J gave up 1 base and V 3 bases, and 6 bases lay outside the gene matches. The germline V gene has CDR1 SGHRS and CDR2 YFSETQ. The CDR3 nucleotides read TGCGCCAGCAGCTCGGGGGGGCTGGCATCCTACGAGCAGTACTTC. It is translated as CASSSGGLASYEQYF.

This chain connects TRBV5-1 to TRBJ2-5; D may be TRBD1 (6 bases). The CDR3 runs to 15 residues. Germline V gene data show CDR1 as SGHRS and CDR2 as YFSETQ. V was cut by 0 bases and J by 6 bases, with 15 bases left in between. The CDR3 DNA is TGCGCCAGCAGCTTGGATCTTACAGGGCAGAAGACCCAGTACTTC. Amino acids: CASSLDLTGQKTQYF.

The chain carries TRBV7-2 and TRBJ2-7; 12 bases align to TRBD2. V lost 5 bases to trimming and J lost 7 bases; unmatched junction nucleotides: 9. Germline V gene lookup returns CDR1 SGHTA and CDR2 FQGNSA. This CDR3 comprises 15 residues. The CDR3 reads CASSPTSGSTGEQYF. The CDR3 DNA reads TGTGCCAGCAGCCCGACTAGCGGGAGTACAGGGGAGCAGTACTTC.

The rearrangement uses TRBV15 and TRBJ2-7; TRBD2 might be the D (5 bases). CDR3 size: 13 residues. V lost 3 bases and J 6 bases, leaving 12 bases between the germline ends. Germline-derived CDR1 and CDR2 are LNHNV and YYDKDF (reference sequence). CDR3 coding DNA: TGTGCCACCAGCAGGAGGGTCGAGGGCGAGCAGTACTTC. Protein sequence: CATSRRVEGEQYF.

The chain joins TRBV7-2 to TRBJ2-7; D uncertain. Germline loops: CDR1 SGHTA, CDR2 FQGNSA. This CDR3 is built from 13 residues. V was trimmed by 5 bases and J by 7 bases, leaving 15 bases between them. This chain's CDR3 is CASSPHRLGEQYF. The CDR3 region has the DNA TGTGCCAGCAGCCCCCACCGGCTCGGAGAGCAGTACTTC. Full variable domain (missing parts from reference TRBV7-2 and TRBJ2-7): GAGVSQSPSNKVTEKGKDVELRCDPISGHTALYWYRQSLGQGLEFLIYFQGNSAPDKSGLPSDRFSAERTGGSVSTLTIQRTQQEDSAVYLCASSPHRLGEQYFGPGTRLTVT.

The chain recombines TRBV9 with TRBJ2-3; maybe TRBD2 (5 bases). The CDR3 loop spans 13 amino acids. Germline V gives CDR1 SGDLS, CDR2 YYNGEE. V lost 6 bases, J lost 0 bases, and 8 bases lay in between. The CDR3 DNA reads TGTGCCAGCACGAGGGAAAGCACAGATACGCAGTATTTT. Its protein is CASTRESTDTQYF.

This chain joins TRBV7-2 and TRBJ2-1; 7 bases match TRBD1. The CDR3 runs to 15 residues. Germline values: CDR1 SGHTA, CDR2 FQGNSA. J was trimmed by 7 bases and V by 1 base; bases with no gene match: 7. The CDR3 loop reads CASSLEGGSWNEQFF. CDR3 in DNA: TGTGCCAGCAGCTTAGAAGGGGGCTCTTGGAATGAGCAGTTCTTC.